This T cell receptor beta chain was captured by sequencing in a study of cytomegalovirus exposure and HLA in healthy donors. The PCR was carried out with 60 Vbeta primers and 13 Jbeta primers. The assay was immunoSEQ multiplex PCR, and TCRdb's table has in-frame clones only and misses some. The sample includes approximately 170,000 clones, approximately 67% of them seen just once. V gave up 6 bases and J gave up 4 bases, with 12 bases separating them. This CDR3 has 14 amino acids. Germline loops: CDR1 ENHRY, CDR2 SYGVKD. In this sample, this clone turned up a few times. This TCR came from a woman younger than 30 in good health and CMV-seropositive. V is TRBV10-3 and J is TRBJ1-4; TRBD1 is a possible D gene (5 bases). The sequencing sample was made of PBMCs. The CDR3 sequence is CAIRETELNEKLFF. As DNA, the CDR3 is TGTGCCATCAGGGAGACAGAGCTTAATGAAAAACTGTTTTTT.